These 29 T cell receptor beta chains were all obtained from the same sample, sequenced in a study of blood T cell repertoires in COVID-19. TCRdb's copy holds only in-frame clones and misses some; the assay was immunoSEQ multiplex PCR. The data contain some 60,000 clones, approximately 78% of them singletons. Sequencing was done on a sample of peripheral blood. The receptors originated from a human donor in a cohort sampled during active COVID-19.

This clone appeared a single time. The V and J genes are TRBV5-6 and TRBJ2-7; perhaps TRBD1 as D (6 bases). The CDR3 consists of 13 residues. Germline V lookup: CDR1 SGHDT, CDR2 YYEEEE. V lost 5 bases to trimming and J lost 7 bases, with 16 bases between them. The CDR3 spells CASRIRTGQEQYF. The DNA of the CDR3 is TGTGCCAGCAGGATTCGAACAGGGCAAGAGCAGTACTTC.

The rearrangement links TRBV7-8 to TRBJ1-1; D is uncertain. Trimming pared 5 bases from V and 1 base from J, leaving 14 bases between. This CDR3 comprises 15 residues. Germline CDR1 is SGHVS and CDR2 is FQNEAQ. CDR3 sequence (DNA): TGTGCCAGCAGCCTGGGCCGCCCGAGGAACACTGAAGCTTTCTTT. It yields the protein CASSLGRPRNTEAFF.

J is TRBJ1-1 and V is TRBV11-3, with D hard to call. The CDR3 sequence is 15 residues long. CDR1 and CDR2 (germline): SGHNT, YENEEA. V was clipped by 5 bases and J by 5 bases, with 18 bases between them. This CDR3 reads CASSPGGGVNTEAFF. CDR3 sequence (DNA): TGTGCCAGCAGCCCCGGCGGCGGAGTTAATACTGAAGCTTTCTTT.

This sequence joins TRBV18 and TRBJ1-1, with TRBD1 as a possible D gene (6 bases). CDR1 and CDR2 (germline): KGHSH, LQKENI. V was cut by 8 bases and J by 1 base, with 11 bases left in between. The CDR3 is 13 residues long. The CDR3 sequence is CASLVQGNTEAFF. The CDR3 bases are TGTGCCAGCCTCGTACAGGGGAACACTGAAGCTTTCTTT.

The genes are TRBV27 and TRBJ2-1; 10 bases are shared with TRBD1. CDR3 length: 15 residues. Per the germline V gene, CDR1 is MNHEY and CDR2 is SMNVEV (reference sequence). J gave up 9 bases and V 4 bases, and 9 bases lay outside the gene matches. CDR3 sequence: CASSSPGQGRAEQFF. CDR3 nucleotides: TGTGCCAGCAGTTCCCCGGGACAGGGGAGGGCTGAGCAGTTCTTC.

This chain connects TRBV6-2 or TRBV6-3 to TRBJ1-5; D gene ambiguous. This CDR3 has 13 residues. The germline V and J ends were trimmed by 2 bases and 3 bases, with 5 bases remaining between them. Germline loops: CDR1 MNHEY, CDR2 SVGEGT. CDR3 residues: CASSYTANQPQHF. Written as DNA, the CDR3 is TGTGCCAGCAGTTACACAGCCAATCAGCCCCAGCATTTT.

The chain links TRBV11-3 to TRBJ2-5; D gene ambiguous. The V gene's germline CDR1 is SGHNT and CDR2 YENEEA. The CDR3 runs 13 residues. V lost 2 bases and J 5 bases, leaving 9 bases between the germline ends. This CDR3 reads CASSLKFRETQYF. The CDR3, as DNA: TGTGCCAGCAGCTTAAAATTCCGGGAGACCCAGTACTTC.

The rearrangement joins TRBV10-2 to TRBJ2-1, with 7 bases matching TRBD1. The V gene's germline CDR1 is WSHSY and CDR2 SAAADI. The CDR3 is 15 residues long. The J segment lost 7 bases and the V segment lost 7 bases, leaving 13 bases of the junction unmatched. This CDR3 reads CASKSRPTGWNEQFF. The CDR3 nucleotides are TGCGCCAGCAAATCAAGACCGACAGGGTGGAATGAGCAGTTCTTC.

As concerns this clone: Other DNA sequences from this sample encode an identical CDR3 as well. This chain links TRBV2 with TRBJ1-2, with D possibly matching TRBD1 (6 bases). Germline values: CDR1 SNHLY, CDR2 FYNNEI. This CDR3 has 14 residues. V shed 1 base and J shed 7 bases, with 13 bases lying between them. The chain's CDR3 is CASSEVGGRGGYTF. The DNA of the CDR3 is TGTGCCAGCAGTGAAGTAGGGGGGAGGGGTGGCTACACCTTC.

The chain joins TRBV3-1 (or the pseudogene TRBV3-2) to TRBJ2-1; 8 positions agree with TRBD1. V shed 4 bases, J shed 6 bases, and the junction held 11 bases outside the gene matches. The CDR3 contains 16 residues. Germline lookup yields CDR1 LGHDT and CDR2 YNNKEL (reference sequence). In nucleotides, the CDR3 is TGTGCCAGCAGCCGGACAGGGAATCTTAATGGCAATGAGCAGTTCTTC. Encoded protein: CASSRTGNLNGNEQFF.

The rearrangement uses TRBV19 and TRBJ1-1, with D possibly being TRBD1 (6 bases). Germline-derived CDR1 and CDR2 are LNHDA and SQIVND (reference sequence). This CDR3 is 15 amino acids long. V lost 3 bases, J lost 5 bases, and 16 bases lay in between. This CDR3 reads CASSMDTGYPTEAFF. The CDR3 DNA reads TGTGCCAGTAGTATGGATACAGGGTACCCAACTGAAGCTTTCTTT. The variable domain in full, with the rest retrieved from reference TRBV19 and TRBJ1-1, is DGGITQSPKYLFRKEGQNVTLSCEQNLNHDAMYWYRQDPGQGLRLIYYSQIVNDFQKGDIAEGYSVSREKKESFPLTVTSAQKNPTAFYLCASSMDTGYPTEAFFGQGTRLTVV.

The chain combines TRBV3-1 (or the pseudogene TRBV3-2) with TRBJ2-1; 8 bases fit TRBD1. The CDR3 contains 15 residues. In germline, CDR1 is LGHDT, CDR2 YNNKEL (reference sequence). Unmatched junction bases numbered 8, after V lost 0 bases and J lost 10 bases. The CDR3 sequence: CASSQDGGDRTEQFF. As DNA, the CDR3 is TGTGCCAGCAGCCAAGATGGAGGGGACAGGACAGAGCAGTTCTTC.

This chain connects TRBV18 to TRBJ1-1; D perhaps matches TRBD1 (6 bases). Germline assignment: CDR1 KGHSH and CDR2 LQKENI. The V end lost 0 bases, the J end lost 0 bases, and 11 bases lay between the germline ends. CDR3 length equals 16 residues. The CDR3 DNA reads TGTGCCAGCTCACCACCTATGACAGGCTTGAACACTGAAGCTTTCTTT. Residues: CASSPPMTGLNTEAFF.

This chain links TRBV7-9 with TRBJ1-3; D perhaps matches TRBD1 (5 bases). CDR3 size: 14 residues. V gave up 5 bases and J gave up 4 bases, with 12 bases separating them. CDR1 is SEHNR, CDR2 FQNEAQ, per germline (reference sequence). CDR3 sequence (DNA): TGTGCCAGCAGCGACTGGGGCTACGGAAACACCATATATTTT. Its translation is CASSDWGYGNTIYF. Drawing the rest from reference TRBV7-9 and TRBJ1-3, the complete variable domain is DTGVSQNPRHKITKRGQNVTFRCDPISEHNRLYWYRQTLGQGPEFLTYFQNEAQLEKSRLLSDRFSAERPKGSFSTLEIQRTEQGDSAMYLCASSDWGYGNTIYFGEGSWLTVV.

This clone was seen just once. This CDR3 reads CASSPAGRGDEKLFF. For the CDR3, the DNA is TGTGCCAGCAGCCCAGCGGGCAGGGGGGATGAAAAACTGTTTTTT. The chain uses TRBV28 and TRBJ1-4, with TRBD1 matching over 7 bases. CDR1 MDHEN and CDR2 SYDVKM come from the germline V gene. V lost 6 bases to trimming and J lost 6 bases; unmatched junction nucleotides: 10. The CDR3 runs to 15 residues.

The chain combines TRBV6-5 with TRBJ2-3; 9 bases are a match to TRBD1. In germline, CDR1 is MNHEY, CDR2 SVGAGI. After removal of 4 bases from V and 5 bases from J, the junction contained 4 bases not matched to a gene. The CDR3 is made up of 14 amino acids. CDR3 in amino acids: CASSSGQGIDTQYF. The CDR3 nucleotides are TGTGCCAGCAGTTCCGGACAGGGGATAGATACGCAGTATTTT.

This clone has only a few counts. The chain carries TRBV28 and TRBJ1-5; no clear D gene. V was pared by 3 bases and J by 4 bases, with 4 bases between. The CDR3 extends over 12 amino acids. Germline values: CDR1 MDHEN, CDR2 SYDVKM. CDR3 region: CASSFENQPQHF. The CDR3 DNA follows: TGTGCCAGCAGTTTCGAGAATCAGCCCCAGCATTTT.

There are a few counts of this clone. The CDR3 bases are TGTGCCAGCAGCCAACAGCGGGGGGGCAGGACAGATACGCAGTATTTT. This encodes CASSQQRGGRTDTQYF. The V call is TRBV3-1 (or the pseudogene TRBV3-2), the J call TRBJ2-3, with 10 bases aligning to TRBD2. Germline-derived CDR1 and CDR2 are LGHDT and YNNKEL (reference sequence). With V trimmed by 2 bases and J by 3 bases, 5 bases remained unmatched. This CDR3 contains 16 residues.

The genes are TRBV5-8 and TRBJ2-3, with TRBD1 matching over 7 bases. From germline, CDR1 is SGHTS and CDR2 YDEGEE. V shed 1 base, J shed 4 bases, and the junction held 3 bases outside the gene matches. CDR3 size: 14 residues. The CDR3 spells CASSLTGVPDTQYF. DNA of the CDR3: TGTGCCAGCAGCTTGACAGGGGTTCCAGATACGCAGTATTTT.

This chain connects TRBV2 to TRBJ1-2; D is uncertain. The CDR3 sequence is 19 residues long. V lost 7 bases and J lost 1, with 28 bases in between. Per germline, CDR1 SNHLY and CDR2 FYNNEI. The CDR3 sequence is CASISGVASQRARNYGYTF. CDR3 nucleotide sequence: TGTGCCAGCATCTCCGGGGTGGCTTCGCAGCGGGCCCGTAACTATGGCTACACCTTC. Combining the CDR3 with reference TRBV2 and TRBJ1-2 gives the whole variable domain EPEVTQTPSHQVTQMGQEVILRCVPISNHLYFYWYRQILGQKVEFLVSFYNNEISEKSEIFDDQFSVERPDGSNFTLKIRSTKLEDSAMYFCASISGVASQRARNYGYTFGSGTRLTVV.

This clone has just one count. Its ends do not fully match the called genes, so a read error is possible. The CDR3 DNA sequence: TGTGCCAGCAGTTACTACAGTGAGCAGTTCTTC. Its translation is CASSYYSEQFF. The rearrangement joins TRBV6-5 to TRBJ2-1; D gene ambiguous. The germline V gene has CDR1 MNHEY and CDR2 SVGAGI. The CDR3 totals 11 residues.

V usage is TRBV19 and J usage is TRBJ2-7; D uncertain. The CDR3 consists of 14 residues. The V end was cut by 5 bases, the J end by 0 bases, with 11 bases between. CDR1 is LNHDA, CDR2 SQIVND, per germline (reference sequence). The CDR3 DNA follows: TGTGCCAGTAGTGGGCAGATAAGCTCCTACGAGCAGTACTTC. Translating it yields CASSGQISSYEQYF.

This clone was counted once. A junction end diverges from the germline sequence, so it may reflect a read error. V is TRBV19 and J is TRBJ2-1; 10 nucleotides match TRBD2. Germline values: CDR1 LNHDA, CDR2 SQIVND (reference sequence). The CDR3 has 13 amino acids. CDR3 nucleotides: TGTGCCAGTAGTATAGACATAGCGGGGGGTCCGGTCTTC. Translation: CASSIDIAGGPVF.

This chain uses TRBV2 with TRBJ2-1; 7 bases are shared with TRBD1. The germline CDR1 and CDR2 sequences are SNHLY and FYNNEI. The CDR3 runs to 14 residues. Germline trimming cut 5 bases from V and 9 bases from J; bases unmatched to any gene: 10. The CDR3 here is CASSQDRAYGEQFF. For the CDR3, the DNA is TGTGCCAGCAGTCAAGACAGGGCGTACGGTGAGCAGTTCTTC. Together with reference TRBV2 and TRBJ2-1, the CDR3 gives the full variable domain: EPEVTQTPSHQVTQMGQEVILRCVPISNHLYFYWYRQILGQKVEFLVSFYNNEISEKSEIFDDQFSVERPDGSNFTLKIRSTKLEDSAMYFCASSQDRAYGEQFFGPGTRLTVL.

The rearrangement links TRBV5-1 to TRBJ2-7, with a tentative D call TRBD1 (6 bases). Germline CDR1 and CDR2: SGHRS and YFSETQ. This CDR3 contains 15 residues. V was shortened by 2 bases and J by 3 bases, with 15 bases between the two germline ends. CDR3 sequence reads: CASSLTGSGYYEQYV. In nucleotides, the CDR3 is TGCGCCAGCAGCTTAACAGGGTCAGGCTACTACGAGCAGTACGTC.

This clone has only one observation. The chain links TRBV6-5 to TRBJ2-3; TRBD2 matches at 11 bases. CDR3 size: 15 residues. Germline CDR1 reads MNHEY; CDR2 reads SVGAGI. V shed 6 bases, J shed 3 bases, and the junction held 5 bases outside the gene matches. The CDR3 here is CASSPTSGDTDTQYF. The CDR3 nucleotides read TGTGCCAGCAGCCCGACTAGCGGGGATACAGATACGCAGTATTTT.

The V call is TRBV9, the J call TRBJ2-1; possible D gene TRBD2, 6 bases. The V gene's germline CDR1 is SGDLS and CDR2 YYNGEE. Trimming removed 0 bases from V and 0 bases from J, with 10 bases in between. The CDR3 loop spans 16 amino acids. The CDR3, as DNA: TGTGCCAGCAGCGTAGGTGGGGGGAGCTCCTACAATGAGCAGTTCTTC. Residues: CASSVGGGSSYNEQFF.

This chain links TRBV11-2 with TRBJ2-3; 10 nucleotides match TRBD1. The CDR3 is 14 amino acids. Germline CDR1 and CDR2: SGHAT and FQNNGV. Germline trimming cut 5 bases from V and 7 bases from J; bases unmatched to any gene: 6. In nucleotides, the CDR3 is TGTGCCAGCAGCCAGGGGGACAGGGGAAATACGCAGTATTTT. It specifies CASSQGDRGNTQYF.

This chain uses TRBV28 with TRBJ2-7; D may be TRBD1 (6 bases). Trimming cost V 5 bases and J 3 bases, with 8 bases left between them. The CDR3 is 12 residues long. Per germline, CDR1 MDHEN and CDR2 SYDVKM. Here the CDR3 DNA reads TGTGCCAGCAGTCAACAGGGCTACGAGCAGTACGTC. Its protein product is CASSQQGYEQYV.